This TCR beta chain is drawn from a study of identical twins (dated by TCRdb to about 2016). Regarding the complete study: TCR alpha and beta repertoires from monozygotic twins, unrelated adults of various ages and cord blood were deep-sequenced to test whether fetal clonotypes persist. To rule out contamination, the twin experiments were replicated at different times with different library preparation protocols. What the study reported, not specific to this receptor: Zero-insertion analyses could be partly confounded by invariant T cells such as MAIT and iNKT, though diverse VJ usage argued against such confounding for most clonotypes. Compared with coincidental sharing between unrelated individuals, out-of-frame TCR alpha sequences shared between twins showed an excess of sequences with low generation probability. Because the same donors could not be followed over many years, conclusions were based on cross-sectional statistical analysis. Out-of-frame TCR alpha sharing in monozygotic twins was systematically underestimated by recombination models, whereas sharing between unrelated individuals was in agreement with the recombination models. A weaker excess of twin sharing was found in beta out-of-frame sequences because the signal-to-noise ratio was lowered by fewer shared sequences. Abundant cord blood beta clonotypes carried fewer insertions; young adult naive repertoires showed a weaker similar trend, while memory repertoires showed none.

Every donor in the study was a healthy Caucasian. Three pairs of female monozygotic twins, all aged roughly 18 to 29 years, made up the twin cohort. The RNA used for TCR libraries was isolated from peripheral blood mononuclear cells. Library preparation used 5' RACE. Instrument on record: Illumina HiSeq 2000. Template switching added a universal primer binding site, and the final cDNA carried a unique molecular identifier that allowed TCR cDNA molecules to be counted accurately. First-strand cDNA for TCR alpha and beta chains was synthesized from specific primers in the conserved constant-segment region. To control for contamination, each cDNA library was double barcoded with a SMART-Mk sample barcode plus Illumina barcodes. TruSeq adapter sequences along with Illumina sample barcodes were introduced in two successive PCR steps. The TCR alpha and beta cDNA libraries were sequenced on the Illumina HiSeq platform using custom primers. From the authors' description of their analysis: Unique molecular identifiers were extracted from raw reads with MiGEC, and CDR3 positions were determined with MiXCR. Recombination models were inferred per individual with the repgenHMM and IGoR tools using an EM algorithm. The analysis of shared clonotypes was done with the tcR package in R, with sharing normalized by the product of cloneset sizes. To study raw recombination without the effects of thymic and clonal selection, out-of-frame nonproductive sequences were analyzed. Clones were called with MiXCR by TCRdb after fastp trimmed the public reads at Q25, and only in-frame beta chains were retained. Each record represents a unique CDR3 protein, reported with the most common genes and DNA among its rows. The V and J calls come from TCRdb's annotation, not from the publication. The sample table contains 700,000 or so distinct CDR3 sequences; only one count was recorded for around 8.6% of them. The top ten constitute approximately 0.89% of the sample.

After removal of 4 bases from V and 5 bases from J, the junction retains 11 bases not matched to a gene. Reading from cysteine to phenylalanine, the CDR3 counts 16 amino acids. The only DNA kept is the CDR3, 48 bases in frame from the first base. Taken from the germline V gene, the CDR1 and CDR2 loops are LGHNA and YSLEER. Of note for this clonotype: Its antigen is still unknown. No base quality values were provided; no much bigger clone lies one nucleotide off.

These records were also assigned to another study, of yellow fever vaccine responses in identical twins. As described in the second report: The authors reported that the T cell response to vaccination in identical twins appeared partly convergent and partly personalized. In identical twins, the study followed T cell clones that responded to the vaccine with precision.

This receptor was identified in a woman aged 18-29 years in good health. The rearrangement joined TRBV4-3 to TRBJ2-4; 7 nucleotides in the junction match TRBD1. The specimen sequenced was PBMCs. For the CDR3, the sequence is CASSRMTGNGENIQYF. The DNA sequence is as follows: TGCGCCAGCAGCCGGATGACAGGGAACGGGGAAAACATTCAGTACTTC.